The clone carrying this T cell receptor beta chain was seen ten or more times. The source of the sample is a study of regulatory T cells in long-lasting Graves disease. This sample's time point: newly diagnosed GD, antithyroid drugs for less than 3 months. From PBMCs, RNA was extracted and then used to make the TCR library. Trimming stripped 2 bases from V and 12 bases from J, with 19 bases between. Germline CDR1 reads MNHEY; CDR2 reads SVGAGI. The CDR3 sequence is 14 residues long. CDR3 regions were amplified by Arm-PCR using iRepertoire HTBI primers to build TCR beta libraries. MiXCR, applied by TCRdb to the multiplex PCR reads, yields one record per CDR3 protein. The profile covers hundreds of thousands of distinct CDR3 sequences, with roughly 12% appearing a single time and approximately 9.3% taken by the ten largest. This same sample was also part of a study on T cells in Graves' hyperthyroidism and ophthalmopathy. That study adds: The model forecast ophthalmopathy, anticipating it by a median around 6.9 months before onset.

The sample consisted of peripheral blood mononuclear cells (PBMCs), taken at new diagnosis, from a patient treated with antithyroid drugs. The TCR sequence derives from a young man with Graves disease. The V call is TRBV6-5, the J call TRBJ1-1; D is ambiguous. CDR3 DNA: TGTGCCAGCAGTTACGGCAGCCGAACACTGTCACCTTTCTTT. Translating gives CASSYGSRTLSPFF.